The rows below give T cell receptor beta chains drawn from one sample of a study of blood T cell repertoires in COVID-19. Clones were sequenced by immunoSEQ multiplex PCR, and TCRdb holds only the in-frame ones, with some missing. This repertoire shows approximately 450,000 clones, roughly nine tenths found once; its top ten account for 0.95% to 1.3%. The sequenced material came from PBMCs or T cells enriched from blood (not recorded which). These receptors were obtained from a man aged 25 to 45 who had recovered from COVID-19. The CDR3 runs from the conserved cysteine through the conserved F or W. D genes are given only for firm matches. Not every row has a clone size; where given, it reads once, few, many or a size class.

J,D,length,size,V,CDR3,DNA
TRBJ2-2,.,14,.,TRBV18,CASSTTGITGELFF,TGTGCCAGCTCAACAACAGGGATTACCGGGGAGCTGTTTTTT
TRBJ1-4,.,14,.,TRBV7-2,CASSLATGGEKLFF,TGTGCCAGCAGCTTAGCCACGGGGGGAGAAAAACTGTTTTTT
TRBJ2-2,TRBD1,15,.,TRBV5-1,CASDAGQGNTGELFF,TGCGCCAGCGATGCAGGACAGGGGAACACCGGGGAGCTGTTTTTT
TRBJ2-1,.,14,.,TRBV7-2,CASSFDRGHVEQFF,TGTGCCAGCAGCTTCGATAGAGGTCACGTTGAGCAGTTCTTC
TRBJ2-3,TRBD2,14,.,TRBV7-9,CASSPLTSGSLYYF,TGTGCCAGCAGCCCTCTGACTAGCGGATCCCTTTATTATTTT
TRBJ1-5,TRBD1,15,.,TRBV10-3,CAISEGDSQITPQHF,TGTGCCATCAGTGAGGGGGACAGCCAAATAACGCCCCAGCATTTT
TRBJ1-1,TRBD1,16,.,TRBV28,CASSVQGALLNTEAFF,TGTGCCAGCAGTGTCCAGGGGGCGTTGCTGAACACTGAAGCTTTCTTT
TRBJ2-7,.,15,.,TRBV19,CASSTPGQPPYEQYF,TGTGCCAGTAGTACTCCGGGACAACCCCCTTACGAGCAGTACTTC
TRBJ1-3,.,15,.,TRBV20-1,CSASRPQRTGNTIYF,TGCAGTGCTAGTCGGCCCCAGCGGACTGGAAACACCATATATTTT
TRBJ2-5,.,13,.,TRBV28,CASSLRQPETQYF,TGTGCCAGCAGTTTAAGACAGCCAGAGACCCAGTACTTC
TRBJ2-3,TRBD1,12,once,TRBV29-1,CSVRQGADTQYF,TGCAGCGTGCGACAGGGGGCAGATACGCAGTATTTT
TRBJ2-5,TRBD2,15,.,TRBV27,CASSSGGRYQETQYF,TGTGCCAGCAGTTCGGGAGGACGGTACCAAGAGACCCAGTACTTC
TRBJ1-5,.,14,.,TRBV6-5,CATRGAGGNQPQHF,TGTGCCACCCGGGGGGCAGGGGGCAATCAGCCCCAGCATTTT
TRBJ1-3,.,17,.,TRBV28,CASSPPGGATSGNTIYF,TGTGCCAGCAGTCCACCCGGGGGGGCCACCTCTGGAAACACCATATATTTT
TRBJ2-7,.,13,.,TRBV5-1,CASSFGESYEQYF,TGCGCCAGCAGCTTCGGGGAATCCTACGAGCAGTACTTC
TRBJ2-1,TRBD2,15,.,TRBV27,CASRPGLAGFDEQFF,TGTGCCAGCCGACCGGGACTAGCGGGATTCGATGAGCAGTTCTTC
TRBJ2-5,TRBD2,15,.,TRBV27,CASSQLLAGEETQYF,TGTGCCAGCAGTCAACTACTAGCGGGAGAAGAGACCCAGTACTTC
TRBJ1-5,.,12,.,TRBV24-1,CATSEKREPQHF,TGTGCCACCAGTGAGAAGAGGGAACCCCAGCATTTT
TRBJ2-1,.,20,.,TRBV4-2,CASSLSVASVLQSSYNEQFF,TGTGCCAGCAGCCTTTCGGTGGCTAGCGTATTGCAAAGCTCCTACAATGAGCAGTTCTTC
TRBJ2-3,TRBD2,18,.,TRBV9,CASSYLTRPGGPEDTQYF,TGTGCCAGCAGCTATCTGACCCGACCGGGAGGGCCTGAAGATACGCAGTATTTT
TRBJ2-5,TRBD2,17,once,TRBV19,CASSPSERGRQQETQYF,TGTGCCAGTAGCCCCTCGGAGCGGGGGAGGCAACAAGAGACCCAGTACTTC
TRBJ1-1,.,14,.,TRBV7-9,CASSLAQGNTEAFF,TGTGCCAGCAGCTTAGCCCAGGGGAACACTGAAGCTTTCTTT
TRBJ2-1,TRBD2,14,.,TRBV29-1,CSGTLAGVYNEQFF,TGCAGCGGGACCCTAGCGGGAGTTTACAATGAGCAGTTCTTC
TRBJ1-1,.,14,.,TRBV4-1,CASSQGQVNTEAFF,TGCGCCAGCAGCCAAGGACAAGTGAACACTGAAGCTTTCTTT
TRBJ1-2,.,15,once,TRBV5-5,CASSSPDILNYGYTF,TGTGCCAGCAGCTCGCCGGACATACTTAACTATGGCTACACCTTC
TRBJ2-7,TRBD1,14,.,TRBV3-1/TRBV3-2,CASSPQGLSYEQYF,TGTGCCAGCAGCCCACAGGGGCTCTCCTACGAGCAGTACTTC
TRBJ2-7,.,13,.,TRBV13,CASSLGGGYEQYF,TGTGCCAGCAGCTTAGGGGGAGGCTACGAGCAGTACTTC
TRBJ1-2,TRBD1,16,few,TRBV19,CASSIANPGQGQGYTF,TGTGCCAGTAGTATAGCCAACCCGGGACAGGGCCAGGGCTACACCTTC
TRBJ2-5,TRBD1,14,.,TRBV27,CASRSGGLEETQYF,TGTGCCAGCAGGTCAGGGGGCTTGGAGGAGACCCAGTACTTC
TRBJ2-3,.,14,once,TRBV30,CAWRRTGSPDTQYF,TGTGCCTGGAGGAGAACAGGGTCCCCAGATACGCAGTATTTT
TRBJ2-7,TRBD1,12,.,TRBV28,CASSTTGDEQYF,TGTGCCAGCAGTACGACAGGGGACGAGCAGTACTTC
TRBJ1-1,TRBD1,14,.,TRBV5-1,CASSSDREDTEAFF,TGCGCCAGCAGCTCGGACAGGGAAGACACTGAAGCTTTCTTT